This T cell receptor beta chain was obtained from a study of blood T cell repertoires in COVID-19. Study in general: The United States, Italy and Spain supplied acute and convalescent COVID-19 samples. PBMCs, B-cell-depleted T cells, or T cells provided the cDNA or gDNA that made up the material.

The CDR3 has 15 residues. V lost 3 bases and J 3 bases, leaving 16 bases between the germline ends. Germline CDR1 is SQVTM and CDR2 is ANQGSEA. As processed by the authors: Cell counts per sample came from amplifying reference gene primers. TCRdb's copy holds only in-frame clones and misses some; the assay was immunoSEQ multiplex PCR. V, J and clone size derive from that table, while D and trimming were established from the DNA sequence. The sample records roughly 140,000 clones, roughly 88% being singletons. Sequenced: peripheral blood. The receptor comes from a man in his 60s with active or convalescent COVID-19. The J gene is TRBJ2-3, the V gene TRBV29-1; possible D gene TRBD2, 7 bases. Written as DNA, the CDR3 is TGCAGCGTTGATCCGCGGGGGCCTTATACAGATACGCAGTATTTT. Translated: CSVDPRGPYTDTQYF.